This T cell receptor (beta chain) was recovered during a study of shared T cell receptors in the human thymus (dated by TCRdb to about 2021). For context, the study as a whole: The study examined how self-reactive, shared T-cell receptor alpha chains are generated in the human thymus.

This clone was counted a few times. Its antigen specificity is not known. Qualities for individual bases were not recorded, and no much larger clone is one base off. Libraries were built with the immunoSEQ multiplex PCR assay. TCRdb took over this immuneACCESS table, retaining in-frame rearrangements with V and J assigned. Such tables are incomplete; in checked studies, under half of the missing clones stem from an unresolved V gene, and the remainder is unexplained. The sample profile shows around 68,000 clones; 90% to 95% of them were found once. The ten largest clones take up approximately 0.03% of the sample. The receptor comes from a human donor. The sequenced material came from thymocytes.

The base sequence is TGCGCCAGCAGCTTGGAGGAGAGCGGGGCTCTAGAGCAGTACTTC. This sequence encodes CASSLEESGALEQYF. Here the chain combines TRBV5-1 and TRBJ2-7; the central 7 bases match TRBD2. The CDR3 sequence holds 15 residues, the cysteine and phenylalanine included. Only the CDR3 region is kept as DNA, spanning 45 bases read in frame from base 1. CDR1 SGHRS and CDR2 YFSETQ are derived from the germline V gene. V has 0 bases trimmed and J has 7 bases trimmed; junction bases matching no gene number 10.